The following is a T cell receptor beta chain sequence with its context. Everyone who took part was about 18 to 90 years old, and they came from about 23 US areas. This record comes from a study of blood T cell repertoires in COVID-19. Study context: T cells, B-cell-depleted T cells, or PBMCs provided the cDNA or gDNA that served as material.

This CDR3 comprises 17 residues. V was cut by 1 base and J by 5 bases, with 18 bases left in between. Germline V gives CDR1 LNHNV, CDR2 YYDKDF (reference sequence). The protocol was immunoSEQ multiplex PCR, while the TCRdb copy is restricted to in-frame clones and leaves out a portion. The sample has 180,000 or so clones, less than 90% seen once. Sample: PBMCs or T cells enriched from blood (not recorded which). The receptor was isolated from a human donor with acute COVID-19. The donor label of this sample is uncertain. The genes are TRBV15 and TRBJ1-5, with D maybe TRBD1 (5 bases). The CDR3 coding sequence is TGTGCCACCAGCAGAGGCAGGGCGAGCCCTACTTATCAGCCCCAGCATTTT. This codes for CATSRGRASPTYQPQHF.